A single sample is the source of the 14 T cell receptor beta chains below, sequenced in a study of blood T cell repertoires in COVID-19. Produced via immunoSEQ multiplex PCR; TCRdb's table is partial and in-frame only. The sample consists of 200,000 to 250,000 clones, 65% to 85% of them appearing once. Input material: peripheral blood. The source is a woman in her thirties or forties with active or convalescent COVID-19.

The chain employs TRBV18 and TRBJ1-2; no firm D call. Trimming left V 2 bases short and J 1 base short, with 11 bases between. Germline CDR1 KGHSH, CDR2 LQKENI. This CDR3 is built from 15 residues. Here the CDR3 reads CASSPGEGFNYGYTF. For the CDR3, the DNA is TGTGCCAGCTCACCAGGAGAGGGTTTTAACTATGGCTACACCTTC.

The gene calls are TRBV6-5 and TRBJ1-1, with 7 bases that match TRBD1. V shed 2 bases and J 5 bases; nucleotides not matched to a gene: 5. The germline gives CDR1 MNHEY, CDR2 SVGAGI. This CDR3 comprises 14 residues. CDR3 nucleotides: TGTGCCAGCAGTTACGTCGCAGGGGGAACTGAAGCTTTCTTT. Its translation: CASSYVAGGTEAFF.

The chain joins TRBV7-3 to TRBJ2-1; possible D gene TRBD2, 5 bases. The CDR3 is 14 amino acids. Trimming cost V 2 bases and J 8 bases, with 13 bases left between them. Germline V CDR1 and CDR2: SGHTA, FQGTGA. The CDR3 protein is CASSLLLASHEQFF. DNA for the CDR3: TGTGCCAGCAGCTTACTCCTAGCCTCCCATGAGCAGTTCTTC.

CDR3 in amino acids: CASNNQGPNYGYTF. The DNA for the CDR3 is TGCGCCAGCAATAACCAGGGCCCCAACTATGGCTACACCTTC. The chain carries TRBV5-1 and TRBJ1-2; possibly TRBD1 for D (5 bases). V gave up 6 bases and J gave up 2 bases, with 14 bases separating them. The germline gives CDR1 SGHRS, CDR2 YFSETQ. The CDR3 sequence is 14 residues long.

The J gene is TRBJ2-7, the V gene TRBV19; the D gene is possibly TRBD1 (7 bases). The V and J ends lost 5 bases and 1 base respectively, with 18 bases between them. The CDR3 extends over 16 amino acids. Germline CDR1 LNHDA, CDR2 SQIVND (reference sequence). In nucleotides, the CDR3 is TGTGCCAGTAGTTCCCGGGCAGGGGGGTATTCCTACGAGCAGTACTTC. Its translation is CASSSRAGGYSYEQYF.

The genes are TRBV5-1 and TRBJ2-7; D is possibly TRBD2 (5 bases). Trimming cost V 2 bases and J 3 bases, with 15 bases left between them. Germline assignment: CDR1 SGHRS and CDR2 YFSETQ. CDR3 size: 15 residues. In DNA form, the CDR3 reads TGCGCCAGCAGCTTCGGGAACGGAGGAGGCTACGAGCAGTACTTC. Translation gives CASSFGNGGGYEQYF.

The sample holds one count of this clone. The chain carries TRBV7-9 and TRBJ2-3; 7 bases agree with TRBD2. Germline CDR1 SEHNR, CDR2 FQNEAQ (reference sequence). This CDR3 contains 17 residues. V lost 6 bases, J lost 2 bases, and 14 bases stayed unmatched. This CDR3 reads CASSHGLAGVNTDTQYF. CDR3 coding DNA: TGTGCCAGCAGTCATGGTCTCGCGGGGGTGAACACAGATACGCAGTATTTT.

The rearrangement links TRBV18 to TRBJ1-5, with a weak D call TRBD1 (6 bases). This CDR3 spans 14 amino acids. Germline-derived CDR1 and CDR2 are KGHSH and LQKENI. V dropped 2 bases and J dropped 4 bases, with 9 bases sitting between them. The CDR3 DNA reads as TGTGCCAGCTCACCAGGGACAAAAAATCAGCCCCAGCATTTT. It specifies CASSPGTKNQPQHF.

The chain employs TRBV5-1 and TRBJ1-1; D is uncertain. The CDR3 loop spans 14 amino acids. Germline-derived CDR1 and CDR2 are SGHRS and YFSETQ. With 4 bases removed from V and 1 base from J, the gap between germline ends came to 11 bases. As DNA, the CDR3 is TGCGCCAGCAGCCCGCCAGGTGGGAACACTGAAGCTTTCTTT. Protein product: CASSPPGGNTEAFF.

This chain joins TRBV15 and TRBJ2-2, with 8 bases aligning to TRBD1. The CDR3 consists of 17 residues. CDR1 LNHNV and CDR2 YYDKDF come from the germline V gene (reference sequence). V lost 3 bases and J lost 0; bases outside the gene matches: 6. The CDR3 nucleotides read TGTGCCACCAGCAGCGGGACAGGAACCGCGAACACCGGGGAGCTGTTTTTT. It is translated as CATSSGTGTANTGELFF.

This chain links TRBV5-4 with TRBJ1-2; 7 bases line up with TRBD1. This CDR3 has 13 residues. Germline V CDR1 and CDR2: SGHNT, YYREEE (reference sequence). V lost 0 bases, J lost 8 bases, and 4 bases stayed unmatched. The CDR3 loop is CASSLDRGGGYTF. The CDR3 DNA reads as TGTGCCAGCAGCTTGGACAGGGGCGGGGGCTACACCTTC.

V is TRBV28 and J is TRBJ1-5; 8 nucleotides line up with TRBD1. Germline V gene sequence: CDR1 MDHEN, CDR2 SYDVKM. This CDR3 region has 15 residues. Unmatched junction bases numbered 4, after V lost 4 bases and J lost 2 bases. For the CDR3, the DNA is TGTGCCAGCAGTTACCCGACAGGGGGCAATCAGCCCCAGCATTTT. Translated, it gives CASSYPTGGNQPQHF.

In its sample, this clone was seen a few times. Other DNA sequences in the same sample also yield this CDR3. This rearrangement joins TRBV3-1 (or the pseudogene TRBV3-2) to TRBJ2-2; 10 bases are a match to TRBD2. V was pared by 2 bases and J by 4 bases, with 10 bases of the junction left unmatched. The CDR3 covers 18 residues. Germline lookup yields CDR1 LGHDT and CDR2 YNNKEL (reference sequence). Written as DNA, the CDR3 is TGTGCCAGCAGCCAATGGAGCAGCGGGGGGGGTCTCACCGGGGAGCTGTTTTTT. This encodes CASSQWSSGGGLTGELFF.

J is TRBJ2-3 and V is TRBV6-1, with 9 bases fitting TRBD1. Unmatched junction bases numbered 7, after V lost 3 bases and J lost 6 bases. Germline V lookup: CDR1 MNHNS, CDR2 SASEGT. The CDR3 is 15 residues long. CDR3 amino acids: CASSEIVQGADTQYF. DNA for the CDR3: TGTGCCAGCAGTGAGATAGTACAGGGGGCTGATACGCAGTATTTT.